The TCR beta chain under discussion was sequenced for a study of regulatory T cells in long-lasting Graves disease. Libraries of TCR beta came from iRepertoire HTBI primers plus Arm-PCR of CDR3 regions. Each CDR3 protein gets one entry after TCRdb re-called the multiplex PCR reads with MiXCR. Of roughly 380,000 distinct CDR3 sequences detected, 15% to 17% appear once; the ten largest clones hold over 20%. Germline lookup yields CDR1 GTSNPN and CDR2 SVGIG (reference sequence). The CDR3 spans 15 residues. V was clipped by 0 bases and J by 4 bases, with 12 bases between them. Time point of the sample: newly diagnosed GD, antithyroid drugs for less than 3 months. The authors made the TCR library using RNA they extracted from PBMCs. Graves' disease diagnoses followed American Thyroid Association guidelines.

V is TRBV30 and J is TRBJ1-4, with no clear D. The clonotype comes from a female donor with Graves disease. The sample was peripheral blood mononuclear cells (PBMCs), taken at new diagnosis, from a patient treated with antithyroid drugs. CDR3 sequence (DNA): TGTGCCTGGAGTGTCCCTTCGTGGGGTAATGAAAAACTGTTTTTT. Translated: CAWSVPSWGNEKLFF.